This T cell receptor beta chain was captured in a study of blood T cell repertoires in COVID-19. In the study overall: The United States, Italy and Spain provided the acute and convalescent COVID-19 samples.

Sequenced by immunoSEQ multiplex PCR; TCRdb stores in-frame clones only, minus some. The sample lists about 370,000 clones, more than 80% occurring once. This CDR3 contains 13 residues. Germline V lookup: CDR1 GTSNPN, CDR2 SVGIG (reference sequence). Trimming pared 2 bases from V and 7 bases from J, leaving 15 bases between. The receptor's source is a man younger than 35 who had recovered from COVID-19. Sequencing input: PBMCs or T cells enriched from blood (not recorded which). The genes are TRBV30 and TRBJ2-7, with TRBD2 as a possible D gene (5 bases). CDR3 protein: CAWSPRPSGEQYF. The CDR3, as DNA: TGTGCCTGGAGTCCACGGCCATCGGGGGAGCAGTACTTC.